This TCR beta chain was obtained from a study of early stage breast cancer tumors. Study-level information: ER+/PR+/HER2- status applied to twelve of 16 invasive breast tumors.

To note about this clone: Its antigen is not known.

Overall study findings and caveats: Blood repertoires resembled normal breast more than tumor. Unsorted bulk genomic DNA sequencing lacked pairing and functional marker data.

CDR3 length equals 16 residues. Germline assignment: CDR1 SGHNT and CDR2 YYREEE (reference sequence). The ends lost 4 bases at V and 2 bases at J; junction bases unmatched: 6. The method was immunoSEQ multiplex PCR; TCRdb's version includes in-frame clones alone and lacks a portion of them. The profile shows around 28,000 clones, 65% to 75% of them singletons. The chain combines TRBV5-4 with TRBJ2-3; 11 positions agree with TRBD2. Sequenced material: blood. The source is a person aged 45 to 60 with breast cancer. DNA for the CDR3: TGTGCCAGCAGCATTCTACTAGCGGGAGCCACAGATACGCAGTATTTT. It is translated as CASSILLAGATDTQYF.